Listed below are T cell receptor beta chains from one sample, sequenced in a study of blood T cell repertoires in COVID-19. Repertoires were generated with immunoSEQ multiplex PCR, while TCRdb's copy carries only in-frame clones and drops some. The sample yields more than 55,000 clones, 80% to 95% seen once. The sample taken for sequencing was peripheral blood. The receptors stem from a man aged 80 or over with acute or convalescent COVID-19. CDR3s include the opening cysteine and the closing phenylalanine or tryptophan. D genes are given only for firm matches. Not all rows give a size; the values are once, few, many and, for expanded clones, a class.

d_gene	v_gene	j_gene	len	abundance	CDR3aa	CDR3nt
TRBD2	TRBV2	TRBJ2-7	15	few	CASSEGSGDASYAYF	TGTGCCAGCAGTGAGGGTAGCGGGGACGCATCGTATGCGTACTTC
TRBD2	TRBV7-2	TRBJ2-7	15	once	CASSFGGAWLGEQYF	TGTGCCAGCAGCTTCGGGGGGGCCTGGCTTGGCGAGCAGTACTTC
.	TRBV4-1	TRBJ1-5	13	.	CASSQDLRQPQHF	TGCGCCAGCAGCCAAGATCTCAGACAGCCCCAGCATTTT
.	TRBV3-1/TRBV3-2	TRBJ1-6	16	.	CASSQVGLSYNSPLHF	TGTGCCAGCAGCCAAGTGGGGCTTTCCTATAATTCACCCCTCCACTTT
TRBD2	TRBV11-2	TRBJ2-7	12	.	CASGGGVDEQYF	TGTGCCAGCGGGGGGGGTGTAGACGAGCAGTACTTC
.	TRBV14	TRBJ1-6	14	.	CASSQGTIPEELHF	TGTGCCAGCAGCCAAGGGACAATCCCCGAGGAGCTCCACTTT
TRBD1	TRBV5-5	TRBJ1-3	14	.	CASSGQVDGNTIYF	TGTGCCAGCAGCGGACAGGTGGATGGAAACACCATATATTTT
TRBD2	TRBV9	TRBJ2-3	15	.	CASSVFGTTTDTQYF	TGTGCCAGCAGCGTTTTCGGGACTACCACAGATACGCAGTATTTT
.	TRBV5-6	TRBJ2-5	13	.	CASSLSLQETQYF	TGTGCCAGCAGCTTGTCACTACAAGAGACCCAGTACTTC
.	TRBV5-1	TRBJ2-2	12	.	CASNPGTGELFF	TGCGCCAGCAACCCGGGCACCGGGGAGCTGTTTTTT
.	TRBV6-5	TRBJ2-7	13	.	CASAGPGSYEQYF	TGTGCCAGCGCGGGGCCCGGCTCCTACGAGCAGTACTTC
.	TRBV10-1	TRBJ1-6	14	.	CASNAKGGDSPLHF	TGCGCCAGCAATGCTAAGGGAGGAGATTCACCCCTCCACTTT
.	TRBV5-6	TRBJ2-2	14	.	CASSSDLGAGELFF	TGTGCCAGCAGCTCGGACTTGGGTGCCGGGGAGCTGTTTTTT
TRBD1	TRBV5-1	TRBJ2-1	15	.	CASSSGTGSYNEQFF	TGCGCCAGCAGCTCCGGGACAGGGTCCTACAATGAGCAGTTCTTC
TRBD1	TRBV19	TRBJ2-6	16	.	CASTRTGLSGANVLTF	TGTGCCAGTACCCGGACAGGACTTTCTGGGGCCAACGTCCTGACTTTC
TRBD1	TRBV9	TRBJ1-2	16	.	CASTRTGTSPNYGYTF	TGTGCCAGCACTAGGACAGGGACATCTCCTAACTATGGCTACACCTTC
.	TRBV3-1/TRBV3-2	TRBJ1-3	16	.	CASSQSGFGSGNTIYF	TGTGCCAGCAGTCAATCCGGTTTTGGCTCTGGAAACACCATATATTTT
.	TRBV6-5	TRBJ2-7	13	once	CASRVGGSNEQYF	TGTGCCAGCAGGGTTGGGGGCTCGAACGAGCAGTACTTC
TRBD1	TRBV5-4	TRBJ2-7	14	.	CASSKGQVPYEQYF	TGTGCCAGCAGCAAGGGACAGGTCCCCTACGAGCAGTACTTC
.	TRBV7-9	TRBJ2-5	14	.	CASSLEAVWETQYF	TGTGCCAGCAGCTTAGAGGCGGTTTGGGAGACCCAGTACTTC
.	TRBV7-9	TRBJ2-7	13	.	CASSPSRDYEQYF	TGTGCCAGCAGCCCTAGTCGCGACTACGAGCAGTACTTC
.	TRBV18	TRBJ1-3	16	.	CASSPPSHFSGNTIYF	TGTGCCAGCTCACCACCGTCCCATTTCTCTGGAAACACCATATATTTT
TRBD1	TRBV12-3/TRBV12-4	TRBJ2-5	13	.	CASSFGQGGTQYF	TGTGCCAGCAGTTTCGGACAGGGGGGGACCCAGTACTTC